The T cell receptor beta chain under discussion was sequenced for a study of beta chain features in type 1 diabetes. Details on this clone: Its antigen is not known.

Of the isolated RNA, all was reverse transcribed, and so the sequenced material was expressed TCRB transcripts. Method: immunoSEQ multiplex PCR; TCRdb's copy keeps in-frame clones and lacks some. The sample carries about 40,000 clones, about half recorded once. This CDR3 contains 18 residues. Trimming pared 5 bases from V and 5 bases from J, leaving 22 bases between. Germline-derived CDR1 and CDR2 are SGHVS and FQNEAQ. Notes on the study in general: There was a possibility that cDNA sequencing over-represented cells with high TCR expression. PCR might preferentially amplify shorter templates, equally in patients and controls.

The V call is TRBV7-8, the J call TRBJ2-6; D gene unclear. The sequenced material came from central memory CD4+ T cells from blood. The source is a woman between 18 and 30 years old in good health. The CDR3: CASSLTYYPQSRANVLTF. The DNA of the CDR3 is TGTGCCAGCAGCCTCACATATTACCCACAAAGTCGGGCCAACGTCCTGACTTTC.